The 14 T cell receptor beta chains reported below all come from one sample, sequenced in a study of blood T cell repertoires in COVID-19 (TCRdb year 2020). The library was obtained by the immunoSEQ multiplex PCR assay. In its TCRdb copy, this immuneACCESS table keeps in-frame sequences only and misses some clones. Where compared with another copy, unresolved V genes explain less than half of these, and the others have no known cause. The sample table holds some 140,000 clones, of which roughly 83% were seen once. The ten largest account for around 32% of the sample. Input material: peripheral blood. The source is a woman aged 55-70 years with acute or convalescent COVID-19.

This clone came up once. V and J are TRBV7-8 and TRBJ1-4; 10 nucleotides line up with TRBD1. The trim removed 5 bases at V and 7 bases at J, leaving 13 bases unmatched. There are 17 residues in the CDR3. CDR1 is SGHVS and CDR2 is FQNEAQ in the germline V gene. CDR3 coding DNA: TGTGCCAGCAGCCTGCCGGGACAGGGGATTCGAGTTGAAAAACTGTTTTTT. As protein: CASSLPGQGIRVEKLFF.

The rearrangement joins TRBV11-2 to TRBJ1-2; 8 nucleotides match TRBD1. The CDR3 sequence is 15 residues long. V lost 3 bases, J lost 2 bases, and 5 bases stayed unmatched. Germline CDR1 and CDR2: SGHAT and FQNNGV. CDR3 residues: CASSFRTGTNYGYTF. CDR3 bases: TGTGCCAGCAGCTTCCGGACAGGGACCAACTATGGCTACACCTTC. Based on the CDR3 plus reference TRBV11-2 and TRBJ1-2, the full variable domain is EAGVAQSPRYKIIEKRQSVAFWCNPISGHATLYWYQQILGQGPKLLIQFQNNGVVDDSQLPKDRFSAERLKGVDSTLKIQPAKLEDSAVYLCASSFRTGTNYGYTFGSGTRLTVV.

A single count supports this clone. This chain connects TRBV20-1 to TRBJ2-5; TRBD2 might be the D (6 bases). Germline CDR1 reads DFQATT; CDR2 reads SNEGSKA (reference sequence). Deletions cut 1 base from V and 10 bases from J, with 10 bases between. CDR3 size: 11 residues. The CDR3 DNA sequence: TGCAGTGCTAGAGCGTCGGGGGACCAGTACTTC. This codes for CSARASGDQYF.

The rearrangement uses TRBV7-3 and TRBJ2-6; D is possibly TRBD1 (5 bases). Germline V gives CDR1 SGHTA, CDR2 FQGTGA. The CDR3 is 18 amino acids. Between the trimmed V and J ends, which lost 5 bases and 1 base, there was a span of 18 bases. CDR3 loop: CASSPRRQLPSGANVLTF. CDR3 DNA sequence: TGTGCCAGCAGCCCCAGGAGACAGCTCCCTTCTGGGGCCAACGTCCTGACTTTC.

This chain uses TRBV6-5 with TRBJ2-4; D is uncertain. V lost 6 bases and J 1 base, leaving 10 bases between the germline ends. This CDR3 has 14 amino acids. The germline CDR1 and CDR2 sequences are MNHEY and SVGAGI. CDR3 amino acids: CASSTPRAKNIQYF. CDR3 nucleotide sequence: TGTGCCAGCAGCACCCCCCGGGCCAAAAACATTCAGTACTTC.

The CDR3 DNA follows: TGTGCCACACAGACTAGCGGGGGGAACAATGAGCAGTTCTTC. It is translated as CATQTSGGNNEQFF. The chain joins TRBV6-5 to TRBJ2-1; 13 bases line up with TRBD2. Germline loops: CDR1 MNHEY, CDR2 SVGAGI. The CDR3 is 14 residues long. With 10 bases clipped from V and 5 bases from J, the junction kept 5 bases outside the gene matches.

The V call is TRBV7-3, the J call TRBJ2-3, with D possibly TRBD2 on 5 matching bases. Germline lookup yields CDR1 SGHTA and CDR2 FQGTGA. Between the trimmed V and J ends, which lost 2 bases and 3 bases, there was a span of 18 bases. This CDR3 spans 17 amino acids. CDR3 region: CASSLYGEGKKTDTQYF. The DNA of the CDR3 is TGTGCCAGCAGCTTATACGGGGAAGGGAAAAAGACAGATACGCAGTATTTT.

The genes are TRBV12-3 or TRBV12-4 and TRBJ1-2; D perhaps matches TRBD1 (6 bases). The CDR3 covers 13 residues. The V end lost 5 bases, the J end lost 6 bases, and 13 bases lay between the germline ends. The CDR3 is CASSRGGGDGYTF. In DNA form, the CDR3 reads TGTGCCAGCAGTCGAGGGGGAGGGGATGGCTACACCTTC.

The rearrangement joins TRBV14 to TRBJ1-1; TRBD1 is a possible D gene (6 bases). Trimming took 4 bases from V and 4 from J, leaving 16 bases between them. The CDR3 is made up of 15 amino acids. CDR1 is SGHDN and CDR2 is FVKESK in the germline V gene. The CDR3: CASSRPGQGRTEAFF. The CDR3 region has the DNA TGTGCCAGCAGCCGTCCCGGGCAGGGGCGCACTGAAGCTTTCTTT.

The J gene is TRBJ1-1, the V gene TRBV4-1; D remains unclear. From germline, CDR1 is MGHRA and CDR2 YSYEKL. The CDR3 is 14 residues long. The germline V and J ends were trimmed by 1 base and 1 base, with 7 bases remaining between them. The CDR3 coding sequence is TGCGCCAGCAGCCAAGCAGTCAGGAACACTGAAGCTTTCTTT. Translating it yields CASSQAVRNTEAFF.

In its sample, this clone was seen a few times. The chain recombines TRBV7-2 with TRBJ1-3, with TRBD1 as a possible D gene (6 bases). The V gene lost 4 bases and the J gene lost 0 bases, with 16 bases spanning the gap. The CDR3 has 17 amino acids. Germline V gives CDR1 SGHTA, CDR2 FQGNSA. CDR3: CASSSNRVLSSGNTIYF. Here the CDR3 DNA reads TGTGCCAGCAGCTCAAACAGGGTTCTTAGCTCTGGAAACACCATATATTTT.

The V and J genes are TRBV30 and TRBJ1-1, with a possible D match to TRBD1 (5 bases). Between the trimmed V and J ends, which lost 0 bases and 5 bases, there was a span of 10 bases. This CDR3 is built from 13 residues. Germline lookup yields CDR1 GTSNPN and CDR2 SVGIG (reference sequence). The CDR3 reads CAWSVQVGTEAFF. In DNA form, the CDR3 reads TGTGCCTGGAGTGTACAGGTGGGGACTGAAGCTTTCTTT. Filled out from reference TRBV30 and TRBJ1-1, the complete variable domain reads SQTIHQWPATLVQPVGSPLSLECTVEGTSNPNLYWYRQAAGRGLQLLFYSVGIGQISSEVPQNLSASRPQDRQFILSSKKLLLSDSGFYLCAWSVQVGTEAFFGQGTRLTVV.

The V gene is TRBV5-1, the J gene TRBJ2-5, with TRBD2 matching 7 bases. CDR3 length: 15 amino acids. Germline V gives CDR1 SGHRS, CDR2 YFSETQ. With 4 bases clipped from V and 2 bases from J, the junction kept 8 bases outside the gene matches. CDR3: CASSAEGLRQETQYF. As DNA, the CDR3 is TGCGCCAGCAGCGCGGAGGGACTAAGGCAAGAGACCCAGTACTTC.

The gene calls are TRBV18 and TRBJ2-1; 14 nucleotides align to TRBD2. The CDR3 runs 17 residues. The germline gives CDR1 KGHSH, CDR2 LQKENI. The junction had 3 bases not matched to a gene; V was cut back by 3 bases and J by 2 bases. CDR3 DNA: TGTGCCAGCTCACCTCCGGGACTAGCGGGGGCCTACAATGAGCAGTTCTTC. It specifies CASSPPGLAGAYNEQFF. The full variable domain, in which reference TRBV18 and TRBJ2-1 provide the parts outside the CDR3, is NAGVMQNPRHLVRRRGQEARLRCSPMKGHSHVYWYRQLPEEGLKFMVYLQKENIIDESGMPKERFSAEFPKEGPSILRIQQVVRGDSAAYFCASSPPGLAGAYNEQFFGPGTRLTVL.